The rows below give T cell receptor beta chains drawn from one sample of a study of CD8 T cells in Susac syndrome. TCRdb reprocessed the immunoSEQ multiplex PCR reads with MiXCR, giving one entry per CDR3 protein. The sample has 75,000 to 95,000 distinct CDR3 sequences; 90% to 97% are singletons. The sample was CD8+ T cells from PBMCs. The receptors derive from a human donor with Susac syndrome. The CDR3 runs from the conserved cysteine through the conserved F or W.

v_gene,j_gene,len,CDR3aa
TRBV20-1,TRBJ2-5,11,CSARVGETQYF
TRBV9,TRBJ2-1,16,CASSQGTVSSYNEQFF
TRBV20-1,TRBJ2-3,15,CSARGDRAHPDTQYF
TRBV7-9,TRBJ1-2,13,CASSPDRGYGYTF
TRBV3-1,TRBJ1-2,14,CASSQALTGDGYTF
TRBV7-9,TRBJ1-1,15,CASSARRGRNTEAFF
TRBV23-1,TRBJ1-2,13,CASSQLPGNGYTF
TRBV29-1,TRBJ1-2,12,CSVERPNYGYTF
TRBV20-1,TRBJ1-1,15,CSARQGDLGDTEAFF
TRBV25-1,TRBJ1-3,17,CASSEWGGPSSGNTIYF
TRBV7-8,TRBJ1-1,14,CASRRLMDSTEAFF
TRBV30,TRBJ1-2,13,CAWSGTGPQGYTF
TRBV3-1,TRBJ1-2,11,CASSHLSGYTF
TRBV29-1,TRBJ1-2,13,CSVGGAGSSGYTF
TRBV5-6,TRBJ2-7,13,CASSPGTGAEQYF
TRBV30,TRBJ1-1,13,CAWSVRGGGEAFF
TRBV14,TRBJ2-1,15,CASSQDGQVYNEQFF
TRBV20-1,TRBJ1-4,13,CSAPATGREKLFF
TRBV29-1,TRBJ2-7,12,CSARTGNYEQYF
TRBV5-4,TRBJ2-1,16,CASSKRLEMRRGEQFF
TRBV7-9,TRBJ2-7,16,CASSVPGQGLSYEQYF
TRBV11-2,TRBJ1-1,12,CAIRAETGVAFF
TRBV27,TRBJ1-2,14,CASSFQGRNYGYTF
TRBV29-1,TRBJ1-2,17,CSVEDLTTVPTNYGYTF
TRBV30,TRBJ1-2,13,CASGTVESYGYTF
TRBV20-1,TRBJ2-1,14,CSARSGGAYNEQFF
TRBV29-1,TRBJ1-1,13,CSVRTGGNTEAFF
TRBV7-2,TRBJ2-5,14,CASSRTGGSETQYF
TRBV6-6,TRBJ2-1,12,CASRNQDNEQFF
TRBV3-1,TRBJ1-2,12,CASSQGAASVFF
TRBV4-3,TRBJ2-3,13,CASSQAQGDTQYF
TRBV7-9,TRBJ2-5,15,CASSSGPYKVETQYF
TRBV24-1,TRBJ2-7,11,CATSDQHEQYF
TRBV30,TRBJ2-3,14,CAWSVLGSRDTQYF
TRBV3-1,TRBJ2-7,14,CASSPGTGPYEQYF
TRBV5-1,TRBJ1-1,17,CASSLRDGGPMNTEAFF
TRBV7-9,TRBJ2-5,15,CASSSWVDTSETQYF
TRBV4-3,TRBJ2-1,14,CASSQDVGVDEQFF
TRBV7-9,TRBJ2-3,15,CASSLGSPPGDTQYF
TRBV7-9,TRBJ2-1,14,CASSRGTEDNEQFF
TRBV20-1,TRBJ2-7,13,CSGAGGDSYEQYF
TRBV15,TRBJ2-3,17,CATSTTGTAKRTDTQYF
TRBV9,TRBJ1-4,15,CASSPRTGPNEKLFF
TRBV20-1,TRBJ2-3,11,CSAPRADTQYF
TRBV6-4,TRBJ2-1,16,CASSAYRGFPENEQFF
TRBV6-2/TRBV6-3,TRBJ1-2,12,CASRKTGGGYTF
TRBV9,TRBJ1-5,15,CASSRGATLNQPQHF
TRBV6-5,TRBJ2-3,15,CASSYSGGAADTQYF
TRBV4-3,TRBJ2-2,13,CASSQAFSGELFF
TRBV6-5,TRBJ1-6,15,CASSYRGTGDSPLHF
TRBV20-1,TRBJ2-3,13,CSAPRDSERTQYF
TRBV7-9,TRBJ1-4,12,CASSLGSEKLFF
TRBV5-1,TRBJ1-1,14,CASSLRPEITEAFF
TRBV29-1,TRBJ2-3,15,CSVENLAGATDTQYF
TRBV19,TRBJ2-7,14,CASSRLAGSYEQYF
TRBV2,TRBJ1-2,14,CASSRLTANYGYTF
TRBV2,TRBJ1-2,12,CASSDGEYGYTF
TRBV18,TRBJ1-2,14,CASSTGQGNYGYTF
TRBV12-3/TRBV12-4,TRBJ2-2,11,CASSYTGELFF
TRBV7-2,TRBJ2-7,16,CASSLANSRRFYEQYF